This T cell receptor (beta chain) derives from a study of shared clonotypes between healthy human individuals. The study's findings and limits: Naive subsets generally had larger estimated richness than memory subsets.

Sequencing was performed with immunoSEQ multiplex PCR; in TCRdb, only in-frame clones are kept and a portion is missing. The sample lists about 520,000 clones; 95% to 96% were seen once. A remark on this clone: Its antigen is not known.

The sequence was collected from a woman in her thirties in good health. Sequenced input: naive CD4+ T cells sorted from blood. Subset in this sample: CD45RA+ positively selected.

CDR3: CASSPPGKNTEEQFF. The CDR3 bases are TGTGCCAGCAGCCCACCCGGGAAAAACACGGAGGAGCAGTTCTTC. The chain is built from TRBV21-1 and TRBJ2-1; the tabulated D call, TRBD2, remains unverified against the DNA. TRBV21-1 is a pseudogene. The CDR3 spans 15 residues.